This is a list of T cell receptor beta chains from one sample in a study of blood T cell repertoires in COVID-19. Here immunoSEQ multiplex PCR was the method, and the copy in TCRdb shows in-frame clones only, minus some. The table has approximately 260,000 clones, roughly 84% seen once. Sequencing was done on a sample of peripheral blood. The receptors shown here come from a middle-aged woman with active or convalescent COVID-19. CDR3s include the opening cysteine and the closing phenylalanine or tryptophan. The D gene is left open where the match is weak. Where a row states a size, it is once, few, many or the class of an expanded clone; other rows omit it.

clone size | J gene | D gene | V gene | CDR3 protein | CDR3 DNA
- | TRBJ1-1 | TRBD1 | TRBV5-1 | CASSFTGTGFTEAFF | TGCGCCAGCAGCTTTACCGGGACAGGGTTCACTGAAGCTTTCTTT
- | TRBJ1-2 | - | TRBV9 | CASSVREGSVYGYTF | TGTGCCAGCAGCGTCAGGGAAGGCTCGGTCTATGGCTACACCTTC
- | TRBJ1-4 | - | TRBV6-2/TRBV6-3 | CASSYSVGIANEKLFF | TGTGCCAGCAGTTACTCAGTGGGCATAGCTAATGAAAAACTGTTTTTT
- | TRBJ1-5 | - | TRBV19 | CASSTQGSGQPQHF | TGTGCCAGTAGTACCCAGGGGTCCGGTCAGCCCCAGCATTTT
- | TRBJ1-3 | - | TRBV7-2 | CASSFRTGGGNTIYF | TGTGCCAGCAGCTTCAGGACGGGGGGTGGAAACACCATATATTTT
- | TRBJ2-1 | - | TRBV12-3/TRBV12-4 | CASRRGGSGEQFF | TGTGCCAGTAGAAGAGGAGGTTCGGGTGAGCAGTTCTTC
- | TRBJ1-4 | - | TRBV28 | CASSLGRADEKLFF | TGTGCCAGCAGTTTAGGCAGGGCGGATGAAAAACTGTTTTTT
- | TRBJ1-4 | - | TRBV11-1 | CASSISTTNEKLFF | TGTGCCAGCAGCATCAGTACAACTAATGAAAAACTGTTTTTT
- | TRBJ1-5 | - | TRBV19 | CASSIRADQPQHF | TGTGCCAGTAGTATCAGGGCCGATCAGCCCCAGCATTTT
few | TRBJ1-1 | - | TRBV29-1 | CSVVVLVRGTEAFF | TGCAGCGTTGTCGTTCTTGTGAGGGGGACTGAAGCTTTCTTT
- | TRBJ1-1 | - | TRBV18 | CASSGTENTEAFF | TGTGCCAGCTCCGGGACTGAGAACACTGAAGCTTTCTTT
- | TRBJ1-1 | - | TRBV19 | CASSTTGNTEAFF | TGTGCCAGTAGTACAACGGGGAACACTGAAGCTTTCTTT
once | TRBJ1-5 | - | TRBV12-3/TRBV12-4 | CASSLRQAQPQHF | TGTGCCAGCAGTTTAAGGCAGGCCCAGCCCCAGCATTTT
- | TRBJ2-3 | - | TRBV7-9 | CASSLEPRGRGTDTQYF | TGTGCCAGCAGCTTAGAACCCAGGGGCCGAGGCACAGATACGCAGTATTTT
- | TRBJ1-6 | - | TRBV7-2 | CASSLLWSPLHF | TGTGCCAGCAGCTTATTATGGAGTCCCCTCCACTTT
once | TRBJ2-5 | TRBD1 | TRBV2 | CASKPGQGAETQYF | TGTGCCAGCAAGCCGGGACAGGGAGCGGAGACCCAGTACTTC
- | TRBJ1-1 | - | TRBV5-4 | CASSLTGGRTEAFF | TGTGCCAGCAGCTTGACGGGAGGACGCACTGAAGCTTTCTTT
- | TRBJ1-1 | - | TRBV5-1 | CASSLVPPGMNTEAFF | TGCGCCAGCAGCTTGGTTCCCCCGGGAATGAACACTGAAGCTTTCTTT
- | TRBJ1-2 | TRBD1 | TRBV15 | CATSRDPQGGYGYTF | TGTGCCACCAGCAGAGACCCGCAGGGGGGCTATGGCTACACCTTC
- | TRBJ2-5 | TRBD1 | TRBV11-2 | CASSPQTGVGETQYF | TGTGCCAGCAGCCCACAGACAGGGGTGGGGGAGACCCAGTACTTC
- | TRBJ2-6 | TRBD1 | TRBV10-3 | CAISERDRGLGANVLTF | TGTGCCATCAGTGAGCGGGACAGGGGGCTCGGGGCCAACGTCCTGACTTTC
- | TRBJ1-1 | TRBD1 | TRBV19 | CASTSRDRVANTEAFF | TGTGCCAGTACTTCCCGGGACAGGGTCGCGAACACTGAAGCTTTCTTT
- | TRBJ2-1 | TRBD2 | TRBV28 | CASSPAGGRDEQFF | TGTGCCAGCAGTCCGGCGGGGGGGCGGGATGAGCAGTTCTTC
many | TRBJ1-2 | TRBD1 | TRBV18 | CASSPPDRVYGYTF | TGTGCCAGCTCACCACCCGACAGGGTTTATGGCTACACCTTC
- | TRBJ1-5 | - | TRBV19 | CASSVEYQGGQPQHF | TGTGCCAGTAGTGTTGAATACCAGGGCGGACAGCCCCAGCATTTT
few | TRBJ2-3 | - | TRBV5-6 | CASSPPTAADTQYF | TGTGCCAGCAGCCCACCGACAGCAGCAGATACGCAGTATTTT
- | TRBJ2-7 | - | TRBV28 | CASRTPTYEQYF | TGTGCCAGCAGGACACCGACCTACGAGCAGTACTTC
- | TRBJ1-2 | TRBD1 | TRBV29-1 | CSVGQGIYGYTF | TGCAGCGTAGGACAGGGAATCTATGGCTACACCTTC
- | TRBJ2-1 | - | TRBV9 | CASSVVGGHNEQFF | TGTGCCAGCAGCGTAGTCGGGGGGCACAATGAGCAGTTCTTC